This T cell receptor beta chain is drawn from a study of cytomegalovirus exposure and HLA in healthy donors. Study as a whole: Of all 360 or so donors who were genotyped, around 79% belonged to the Caucasian-associated ancestry cluster.

With 0 bases removed from V and 0 bases from J, the gap between germline ends came to 9 bases. CDR1 and CDR2 from the germline V gene are SGDLS and YYNGEE. The CDR3 consists of 16 residues. PCR involved 60 Vbeta and 13 Jbeta primers. Repertoires were generated with immunoSEQ multiplex PCR, while TCRdb's copy carries only in-frame clones and drops some. The data show 110,000 or so clones, just under 70% seen once. This TCR derives from a woman between 70 and 85 years old in good health and CMV-seropositive. The gene calls are TRBV9 and TRBJ2-2; possible D gene TRBD2, 5 bases. Source material: PBMCs. The CDR3 sequence is CASSVGAGANTGELFF. CDR3 DNA sequence: TGTGCCAGCAGCGTAGGAGCCGGGGCGAACACCGGGGAGCTGTTTTTT.